Below, 25 T cell receptor beta chains from the same sample are listed, as sequenced in a study of T cell responses to AZD1222 COVID-19 vaccine. Only in-frame clones appear in the TCRdb table, and some are missing; sequencing was by immunoSEQ multiplex PCR. The sample contains around 110,000 clones, 87% of which appear only once. Sequencing was performed on peripheral blood, taken on day 0 of AZD1222 vaccination. The source of these receptors is an adult in good health.

The chain couples TRBV6-6 to TRBJ2-7; possibly TRBD1 for D (5 bases). This CDR3 is 16 amino acids long. Germline CDR1 and CDR2: MNHNY and SVGAGI (reference sequence). V was clipped by 8 bases and J by 5 bases, with 25 bases between them. This CDR3 is CASRLNQDSTWHEQYF. CDR3 nucleotide sequence: TGTGCCAGCCGTTTGAACCAAGACAGTACCTGGCACGAGCAGTACTTC.

The chain combines TRBV7-6 with TRBJ2-3, with TRBD2 matching 11 bases. Unmatched junction bases numbered 7, after V lost 3 bases and J lost 11 bases. Germline CDR1 SGHVS, CDR2 FNYEAQ. The CDR3 is made up of 14 amino acids. For the CDR3, the DNA is TGTGCCAGCAGCTTGGGACTAGCGGAAAGCCAGCAGTATTTT. Translating gives CASSLGLAESQQYF.

This rearrangement joins TRBV30 to TRBJ1-4; unclear D gene. The CDR3 is made up of 10 amino acids. The germline V gene has CDR1 GTSNPN and CDR2 SVGIG (reference sequence). The germline V and J ends were trimmed by 4 bases and 8 bases, with 5 bases remaining between them. This chain's CDR3 is CAWTLEKLFF. The CDR3 DNA reads as TGTGCCTGGACTTTGGAAAAACTGTTTTTT. The complete variable domain, with remaining parts taken from reference TRBV30 and TRBJ1-4, reads SQTIHQWPATLVQPVGSPLSLECTVEGTSNPNLYWYRQAAGRGLQLLFYSVGIGQISSEVPQNLSASRPQDRQFILSSKKLLLSDSGFYLCAWTLEKLFFGSGTQLSVL.

The chain is built from TRBV7-9 and TRBJ1-1; D not resolved. Germline CDR1 reads SEHNR; CDR2 reads FQNEAQ (reference sequence). This CDR3 has 13 amino acids. V lost 10 bases and J lost 7, with 19 bases in between. CDR3 in DNA: TGTGCCATCCTCGGGGAGGGTGACATTGAAGCTTTCTTT. Translating it yields CAILGEGDIEAFF.

This rearrangement joins TRBV24-1 to TRBJ1-2; D call uncertain. The length of the CDR3 is 11 residues. From germline, CDR1 is KGHDR and CDR2 SFDVKD. The germline V and J ends were trimmed by 4 bases and 3 bases, with 2 bases remaining between them. The CDR3 here is CATSDDYGYTF. As DNA, the CDR3 is TGTGCCACCAGTGACGACTATGGCTACACCTTC.

This clone occurred once. The chain carries TRBV29-1 and TRBJ1-2; weak D call: TRBD1 (6 bases). This CDR3 region has 12 residues. The germline CDR1 and CDR2 sequences are SQVTM and ANQGSEA. V lost 8 bases, J lost 5 bases, and 15 bases lay in between. CDR3 amino acids: CSSDRGPYGYTF. In DNA, the CDR3 is TGCAGCTCTGACCGGGGGCCTTATGGCTACACCTTC. The whole variable domain, filled in from reference TRBV29-1 and TRBJ1-2, reads SAVISQKPSRDICQRGTSLTIQCQVDSQVTMMFWYRQQPGQSLTLIATANQGSEATYESGFVIDKFPISRPNLTFSTLTVSNMSPEDSSIYLCSSDRGPYGYTFGSGTRLTVV.

This clone was picked up a small number of times. This chain links TRBV19 with TRBJ2-7, with D possibly TRBD2 on 6 matching bases. From germline, CDR1 is LNHDA and CDR2 SQIVND (reference sequence). Trimming took off 6 bases at V and 3 bases at J, with 12 bases between the two ends. The CDR3 loop spans 13 amino acids. The CDR3 DNA follows: TGTGCCAGTAGCGGGGGTCTCTTCTACGAGCAGTACTTC. Encoded protein: CASSGGLFYEQYF.

The V and J genes are TRBV18 and TRBJ1-1; D ambiguous. Germline loops: CDR1 KGHSH, CDR2 LQKENI. The CDR3 has 13 residues. Trimming took off 1 base at V and 3 bases at J, with 6 bases between the two ends. The CDR3 reads CASSPQPDTEAFF. The CDR3 DNA is TGTGCCAGCTCACCACAGCCAGACACTGAAGCTTTCTTT.

V gene TRBV29-1 combines with J gene TRBJ2-1; a weak D match, TRBD2 (5 bases). The germline V and J ends were trimmed by 3 bases and 5 bases, with 8 bases remaining between them. CDR1 is SQVTM and CDR2 is ANQGSEA in the germline V gene. This CDR3 contains 12 residues. The CDR3 spells CSVDEGNNEQFF. CDR3 nucleotide sequence: TGCAGCGTTGATGAGGGAAACAATGAGCAGTTCTTC.

This clone was picked up a small number of times. The V and J genes are TRBV6-1 and TRBJ1-1, with 7 nucleotides matching TRBD1. The CDR3 spans 16 residues. J gave up 0 bases and V 2 bases, and 6 bases lay outside the gene matches. Germline CDR1 reads MNHNS; CDR2 reads SASEGT. In nucleotides, the CDR3 is TGTGCCAGCAGTGAATTCGGCAGGGGGATGAACACTGAAGCTTTCTTT. As protein: CASSEFGRGMNTEAFF.

The chain links TRBV4-1 to TRBJ2-7, with TRBD1 as a possible D gene (6 bases). The CDR3 spans 17 residues. Germline assignment: CDR1 MGHRA and CDR2 YSYEKL. V was shortened by 4 bases and J by 0 bases, with 19 bases between the two germline ends. CDR3 region: CASSRSVPGQSSYEQYF. The CDR3 bases are TGCGCCAGCAGCCGATCCGTCCCGGGACAAAGCTCCTACGAGCAGTACTTC.

The chain's CDR3 is CASRVGNQPQHF. The CDR3 bases are TGTGCCAGCAGGGTGGGAAATCAGCCCCAGCATTTT. The chain carries TRBV2 and TRBJ1-5, with D uncertain. The CDR3 contains 12 residues. V lost 6 bases and J 4 bases, leaving 7 bases between the germline ends. Germline V CDR1 and CDR2: SNHLY, FYNNEI.

The CDR3 spells CASSVSRQGGGYTF. CDR3 nucleotide sequence: TGTGCCAGTAGTGTCTCTCGACAGGGAGGTGGCTACACCTTC. This sequence joins TRBV19 and TRBJ1-2, with 7 bases identical to TRBD1. The CDR3 is 14 amino acids. The germline CDR1 and CDR2 sequences are LNHDA and SQIVND (reference sequence). Germline trimming cut 5 bases from V and 7 bases from J; bases unmatched to any gene: 10.

V gene TRBV7-3 combines with J gene TRBJ2-1, with 10 positions matching TRBD2. V was clipped by 5 bases and J by 5 bases; unmatched bases: 9. The CDR3 covers 16 residues. Per germline, CDR1 SGHTA and CDR2 FQGTGA. CDR3 sequence: CASSPRLAGENNEQFF. The CDR3 DNA follows: TGTGCCAGCAGCCCCCGGCTAGCGGGAGAAAACAATGAGCAGTTCTTC.

The sample holds one count of this clone. The CDR3 region is CASSSAVSGYNEQFF. DNA for the CDR3: TGTGCCAGCAGCTCTGCGGTGTCGGGCTACAATGAGCAGTTCTTC. The genes are TRBV7-3 and TRBJ2-1; no clear D. Germline CDR1 SGHTA, CDR2 FQGTGA. The V and J ends lost 4 bases and 3 bases respectively, with 13 bases between them. The CDR3 runs to 15 residues.

This clone showed up just a few times. The rearrangement uses TRBV21-1 and TRBJ1-3. TRBV21-1 is flagged as a pseudogene. This CDR3 region has 13 residues. CDR3 amino acids: CASSAEERNTIYF. DNA of the CDR3: TGTGCCAGCAGCGCGGAAGAACGAAACACCATATATTTT.

This chain joins TRBV10-3 and TRBJ1-2; D is possibly TRBD1 (5 bases). The V gene lost 3 bases and the J gene lost 7 bases, with 12 bases spanning the gap. Per the germline V gene, CDR1 is ENHRY and CDR2 is SYGVKD. The CDR3 loop spans 13 amino acids. In nucleotides, the CDR3 is TGTGCCATCAGTGATCTGGACACGAGTGGCTACACCTTC. It is translated as CAISDLDTSGYTF.

The chain links TRBV18 to TRBJ1-2, with a tentative D call TRBD1 (5 bases). The V end lost 2 bases, the J end lost 5 bases, and 12 bases lay between the germline ends. This CDR3 is 14 amino acids long. Germline values: CDR1 KGHSH, CDR2 LQKENI. CDR3 DNA: TGTGCCAGCTCACCAATCTCGGGGGTATATGGCTACACCTTC. Its translation: CASSPISGVYGYTF.

The V gene is TRBV21-1, the J gene TRBJ2-3. TRBV21-1 is an annotated pseudogene. There are 16 residues in the CDR3. Written as DNA, the CDR3 is TGTGCCAGCAGCAAGGGGCCGGGGGCTCGCACAGATACGCAGTATTTT. Translated, it gives CASSKGPGARTDTQYF.

This clone appeared a few times. The chain joins TRBV4-2 to TRBJ2-7; a possible D gene is TRBD2 (5 bases). The CDR3 has 16 amino acids. Germline loops: CDR1 LGHNA, CDR2 YNFKEQ. Trimming took 1 base from V and 0 from J, leaving 13 bases between them. The CDR3 coding sequence is TGTGCCAGCAGCCAAGGACGGGCGGGCGCCTCCTACGAGCAGTACTTC. It codes for CASSQGRAGASYEQYF.

The rearrangement links TRBV2 to TRBJ1-2; D possibly corresponds to TRBD1 (6 bases). Trimming removed 8 bases at V and 2 bases at J, with 18 bases between. The CDR3 is 15 residues long. Germline V gene sequence: CDR1 SNHLY, CDR2 FYNNEI. The CDR3 loop is CASAFSGARNYGYTF. In DNA form, the CDR3 reads TGTGCCAGCGCATTCTCGGGGGCGCGAAACTATGGCTACACCTTC. The whole variable domain, filled in from reference TRBV2 and TRBJ1-2, reads EPEVTQTPSHQVTQMGQEVILRCVPISNHLYFYWYRQILGQKVEFLVSFYNNEISEKSEIFDDQFSVERPDGSNFTLKIRSTKLEDSAMYFCASAFSGARNYGYTFGSGTRLTVV.

V and J are TRBV28 and TRBJ1-1; no reliable D call. V was trimmed by 6 bases and J by 10 bases, leaving 12 bases between them. The CDR3 consists of 11 residues. Germline lookup yields CDR1 MDHEN and CDR2 SYDVKM. Here the CDR3 reads CASRMKGGAFF. The CDR3 DNA reads as TGTGCCAGCAGAATGAAGGGCGGAGCTTTCTTT.

V gene TRBV9 combines with J gene TRBJ2-3; D is possibly TRBD2 (5 bases). Trimming left V 0 bases short and J 2 bases short, with 10 bases between. Germline V gene sequence: CDR1 SGDLS, CDR2 YYNGEE. The CDR3 runs to 15 residues. CDR3 protein: CASSVEDFHTDTQYF. The CDR3 coding sequence is TGTGCCAGCAGCGTAGAGGACTTCCACACAGATACGCAGTATTTT.

CDR3 amino acids: CATSDSRGTQGNEQFF. CDR3 DNA: TGTGCCACCAGTGATTCCCGGGGGACTCAGGGGAATGAGCAGTTCTTC. V and J are TRBV24-1 and TRBJ2-1; D may match TRBD1 or TRBD2 (6 bases each). V lost 2 bases and J lost 7, with 17 bases in between. Per the germline V gene, CDR1 is KGHDR and CDR2 is SFDVKD. This CDR3 comprises 16 residues.

The CDR3 region is CASTGQGRNTIYF. The CDR3 coding sequence is TGTGCCAGTACGGGACAGGGGCGAAACACCATATATTTT. The rearrangement uses TRBV12-3 or TRBV12-4 and TRBJ1-3; 10 bases map to TRBD1. This CDR3 has 13 residues. V trimming: 9 bases; J trimming: 5 bases; junction bases outside the gene matches: 4.